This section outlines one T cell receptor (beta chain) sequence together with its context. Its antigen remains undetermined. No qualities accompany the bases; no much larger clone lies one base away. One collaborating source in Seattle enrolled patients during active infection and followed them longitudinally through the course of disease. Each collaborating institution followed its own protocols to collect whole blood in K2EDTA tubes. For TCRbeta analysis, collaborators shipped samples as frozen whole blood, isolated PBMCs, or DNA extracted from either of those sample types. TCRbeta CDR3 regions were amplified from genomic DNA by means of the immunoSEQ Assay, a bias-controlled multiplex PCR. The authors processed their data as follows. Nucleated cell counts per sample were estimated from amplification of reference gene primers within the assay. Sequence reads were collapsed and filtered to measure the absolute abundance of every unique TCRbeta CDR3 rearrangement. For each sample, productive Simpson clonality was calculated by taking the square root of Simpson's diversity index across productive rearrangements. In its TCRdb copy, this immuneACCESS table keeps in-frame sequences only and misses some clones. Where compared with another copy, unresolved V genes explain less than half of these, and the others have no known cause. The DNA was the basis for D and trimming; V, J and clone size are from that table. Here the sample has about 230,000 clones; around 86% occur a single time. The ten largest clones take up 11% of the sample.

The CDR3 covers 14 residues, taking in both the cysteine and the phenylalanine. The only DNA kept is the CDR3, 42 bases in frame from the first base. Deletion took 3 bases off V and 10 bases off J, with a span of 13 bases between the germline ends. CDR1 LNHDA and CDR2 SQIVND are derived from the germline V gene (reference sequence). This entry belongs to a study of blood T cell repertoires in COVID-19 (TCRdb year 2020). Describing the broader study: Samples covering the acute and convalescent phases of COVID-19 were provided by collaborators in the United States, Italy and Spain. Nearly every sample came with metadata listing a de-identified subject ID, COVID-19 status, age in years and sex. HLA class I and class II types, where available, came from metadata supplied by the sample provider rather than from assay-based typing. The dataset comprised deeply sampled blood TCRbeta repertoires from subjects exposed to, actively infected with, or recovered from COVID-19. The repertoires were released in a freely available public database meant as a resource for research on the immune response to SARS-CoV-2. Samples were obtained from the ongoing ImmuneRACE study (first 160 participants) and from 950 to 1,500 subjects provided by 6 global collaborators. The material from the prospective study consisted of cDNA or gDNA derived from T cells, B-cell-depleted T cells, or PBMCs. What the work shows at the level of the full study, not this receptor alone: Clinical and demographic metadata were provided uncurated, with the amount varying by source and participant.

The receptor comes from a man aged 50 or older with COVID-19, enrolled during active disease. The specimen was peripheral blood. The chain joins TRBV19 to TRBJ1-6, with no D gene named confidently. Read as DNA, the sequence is TGTGCCAGTAGTATGTCCCTCCGCGAGTCACCCCTCCACTTT. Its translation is CASSMSLRESPLHF.